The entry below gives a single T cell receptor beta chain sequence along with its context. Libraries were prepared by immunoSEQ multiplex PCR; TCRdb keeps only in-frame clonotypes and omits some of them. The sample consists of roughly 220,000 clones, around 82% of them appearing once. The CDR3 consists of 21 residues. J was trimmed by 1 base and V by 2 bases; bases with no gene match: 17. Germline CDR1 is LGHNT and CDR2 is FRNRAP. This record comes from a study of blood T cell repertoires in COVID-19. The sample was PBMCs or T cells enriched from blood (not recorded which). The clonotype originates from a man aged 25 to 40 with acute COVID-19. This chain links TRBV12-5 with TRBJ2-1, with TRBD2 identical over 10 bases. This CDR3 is CASGLPFPVSGGSVSYNEQFF. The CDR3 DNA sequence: TGTGCTAGTGGTTTGCCTTTCCCTGTTAGCGGGGGGTCCGTGTCCTACAATGAGCAGTTCTTC.